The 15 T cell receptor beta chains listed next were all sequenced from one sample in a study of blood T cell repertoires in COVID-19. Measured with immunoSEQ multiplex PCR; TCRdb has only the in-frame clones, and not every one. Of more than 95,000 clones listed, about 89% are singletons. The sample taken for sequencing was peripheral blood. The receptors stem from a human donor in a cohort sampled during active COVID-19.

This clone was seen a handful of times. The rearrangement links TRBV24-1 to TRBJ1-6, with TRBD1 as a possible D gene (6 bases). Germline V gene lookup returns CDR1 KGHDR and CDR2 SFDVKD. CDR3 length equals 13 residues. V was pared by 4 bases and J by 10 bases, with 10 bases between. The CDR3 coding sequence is TGTGCCACCAGTGAACAGGGTGGGTCACCCCTCCACTTT. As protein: CATSEQGGSPLHF.

CDR3: CSVQIGTDINEKLFF. DNA for the CDR3: TGCAGCGTTCAAATCGGGACAGACATTAATGAAAAACTGTTTTTT. The chain joins TRBV29-1 to TRBJ1-4; TRBD1 agrees at 7 bases. V was pared by 5 bases and J by 4 bases, with 10 bases of the junction left unmatched. The CDR3 covers 15 residues. In germline, CDR1 is SQVTM, CDR2 ANQGSEA.

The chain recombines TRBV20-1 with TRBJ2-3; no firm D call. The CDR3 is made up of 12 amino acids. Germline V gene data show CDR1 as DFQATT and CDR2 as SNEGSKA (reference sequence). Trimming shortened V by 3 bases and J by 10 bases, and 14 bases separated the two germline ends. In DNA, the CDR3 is TGCAGTGCTAGTCCCCCCGTCGGTGCGCAGTATTTT. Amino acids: CSASPPVGAQYF.

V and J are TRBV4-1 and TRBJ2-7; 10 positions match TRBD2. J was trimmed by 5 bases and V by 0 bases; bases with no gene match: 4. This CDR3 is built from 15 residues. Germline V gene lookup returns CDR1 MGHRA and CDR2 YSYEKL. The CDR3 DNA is TGCGCCAGCAGCCAAGATGGGAGCGGGAGGGACGAGCAGTACTTC. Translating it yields CASSQDGSGRDEQYF.

CDR3 in amino acids: CASSSSTHATNEKLFF. The CDR3 DNA is TGCGCCAGCAGCTCATCCACTCATGCAACTAATGAAAAACTGTTTTTT. The chain has TRBV5-1 and TRBJ1-4; D not resolved. V was pared by 3 bases and J by 0 bases, with 12 bases between. The CDR3 consists of 16 residues. Germline values: CDR1 SGHRS, CDR2 YFSETQ.

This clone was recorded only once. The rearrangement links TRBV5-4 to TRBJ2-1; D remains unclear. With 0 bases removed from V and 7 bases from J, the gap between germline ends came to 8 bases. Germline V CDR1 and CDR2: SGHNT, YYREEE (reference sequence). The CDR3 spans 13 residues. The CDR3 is CASSLARLNEQFF. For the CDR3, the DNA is TGTGCCAGCAGCTTGGCCAGGTTAAATGAGCAGTTCTTC.

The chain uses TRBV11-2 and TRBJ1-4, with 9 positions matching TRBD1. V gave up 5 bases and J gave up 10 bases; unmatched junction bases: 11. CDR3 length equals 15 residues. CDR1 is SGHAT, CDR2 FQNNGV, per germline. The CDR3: CASSPGDREYVKLFF. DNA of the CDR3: TGTGCCAGCAGCCCGGGGGACAGGGAATATGTAAAACTGTTTTTT.

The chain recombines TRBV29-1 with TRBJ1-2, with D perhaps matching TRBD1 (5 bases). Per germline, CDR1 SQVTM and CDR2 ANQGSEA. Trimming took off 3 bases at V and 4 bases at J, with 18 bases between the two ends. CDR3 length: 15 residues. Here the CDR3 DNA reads TGCAGCGTTGAGGGTGTACAGGCCAATTCCTATGGCTACACCTTC. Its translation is CSVEGVQANSYGYTF.

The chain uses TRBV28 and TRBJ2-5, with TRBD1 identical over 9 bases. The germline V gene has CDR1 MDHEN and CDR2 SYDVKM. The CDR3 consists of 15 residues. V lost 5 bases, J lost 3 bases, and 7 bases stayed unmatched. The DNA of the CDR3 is TGTGCCAGCAGTCCGGGGACAGGGACAAAAGAGACCCAGTACTTC. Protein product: CASSPGTGTKETQYF. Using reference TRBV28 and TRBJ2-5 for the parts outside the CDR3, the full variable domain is DVKVTQSSRYLVKRTGEKVFLECVQDMDHENMFWYRQDPGLGLRLIYFSYDVKMKEKGDIPEGYSVSREKKERFSLILESASTNQTSMYLCASSPGTGTKETQYFGPGTRLLVL.

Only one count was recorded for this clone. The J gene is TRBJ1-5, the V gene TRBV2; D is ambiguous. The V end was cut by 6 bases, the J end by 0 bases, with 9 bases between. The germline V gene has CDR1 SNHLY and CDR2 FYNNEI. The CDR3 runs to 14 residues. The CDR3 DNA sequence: TGTGCCAGCAGGGAGGTTGGTAGCAATCAGCCCCAGCATTTT. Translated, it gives CASREVGSNQPQHF. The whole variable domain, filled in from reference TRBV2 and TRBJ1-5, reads EPEVTQTPSHQVTQMGQEVILRCVPISNHLYFYWYRQILGQKVEFLVSFYNNEISEKSEIFDDQFSVERPDGSNFTLKIRSTKLEDSAMYFCASREVGSNQPQHFGDGTRLSIL.

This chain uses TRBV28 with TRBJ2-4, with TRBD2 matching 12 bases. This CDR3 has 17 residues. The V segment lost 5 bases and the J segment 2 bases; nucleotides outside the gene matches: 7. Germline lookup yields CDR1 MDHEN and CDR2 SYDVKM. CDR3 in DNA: TGTGCCAGCAGTGGGGCTAGCGGGGGGGCCCCCAAAAACATTCAGTACTTC. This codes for CASSGASGGAPKNIQYF.

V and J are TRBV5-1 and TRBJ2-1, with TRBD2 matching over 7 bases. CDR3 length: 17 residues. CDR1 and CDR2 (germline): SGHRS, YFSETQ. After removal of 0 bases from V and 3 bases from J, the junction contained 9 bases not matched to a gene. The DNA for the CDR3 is TGCGCCAGCAGCTTGGCCACCGGGACTAAAAACTACAATGAGCAGTTCTTC. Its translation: CASSLATGTKNYNEQFF.

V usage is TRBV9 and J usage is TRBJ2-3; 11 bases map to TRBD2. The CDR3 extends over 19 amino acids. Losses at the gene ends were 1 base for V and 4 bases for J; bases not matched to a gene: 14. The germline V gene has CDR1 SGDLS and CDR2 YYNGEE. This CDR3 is CASSVSLLLTSGGPDTQYF. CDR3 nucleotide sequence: TGTGCCAGCAGCGTATCCCTTCTACTCACTAGCGGGGGCCCAGATACGCAGTATTTT.

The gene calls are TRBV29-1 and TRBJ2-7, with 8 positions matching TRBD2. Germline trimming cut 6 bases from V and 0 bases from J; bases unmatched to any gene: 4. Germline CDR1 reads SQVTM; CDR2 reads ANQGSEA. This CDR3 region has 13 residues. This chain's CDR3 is CSVASGYSYEQYF. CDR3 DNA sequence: TGCAGCGTGGCTAGCGGGTACTCCTACGAGCAGTACTTC.

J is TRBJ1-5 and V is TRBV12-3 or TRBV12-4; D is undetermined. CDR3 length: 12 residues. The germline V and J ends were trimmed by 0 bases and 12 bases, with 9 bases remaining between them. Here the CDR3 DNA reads TGTGCCAGCAGTTTAGCGCACGGGGTCCAGCATTTT. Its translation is CASSLAHGVQHF.